This TCR beta chain was recovered during a study of T cells after yellow fever vaccination. General study findings and limits: Peaking on day 5 versus 15, the secondary response was faster but weaker. The booster response re-showed most primary clones: approximately 95% CD4, over 80% CD8. A small proportion of clonotypes was detected in both the CD4 and CD8 compartments.

TCR cDNA was made by 5'RACE template switching, adding a universal primer site and UMIs. TCRdb reprocessed the 5' RACE reads with MiXCR, giving one entry per CDR3 protein. The data contain some 69,000 distinct CDR3 sequences, around 6.2% of them singletons. V shed 1 base and J 10 bases; nucleotides not matched to a gene: 5. The CDR3 is 15 amino acids. Germline-derived CDR1 and CDR2 are KGHDR and SFDVKD. This clonotype was detected many times. Its antigen is unidentified. The material was CD4+ T cells sorted from PBMCs, obtained less than 16 days after the first yellow fever vaccination. This rearrangement joins TRBV24-1 to TRBJ2-1; 11 bases are shared with TRBD1. The sequence derives from a man younger than 30 who received the YFV17D yellow fever vaccine. The CDR3 region has the DNA TGTGCCACCAGTGATTTAGGACAGGGGGCAGGGGAGCAGTTCTTC. Translated: CATSDLGQGAGEQFF.